This is a list of T cell receptor beta chains from one sample in a study of blood T cell repertoires in COVID-19. Measured with immunoSEQ multiplex PCR; TCRdb has only the in-frame clones, and not every one. The sample carries 200,000 or so clones, around 90% recorded once. Sequenced sample: peripheral blood. The receptors were gathered from a man in his sixties or seventies with acute or convalescent COVID-19. Both conserved end residues are part of each CDR3.

TRBV27	TRBJ1-2	CASSFNRQYGYTF
TRBV5-4	TRBJ1-6	CASSLDTGVDNSPLHF
TRBV3-1/TRBV3-2	TRBJ1-5	CASSQDQPGGSHQPQHF
TRBV28	TRBJ1-1	CASSTGAGNTEAFF
TRBV5-1	TRBJ2-2	CASSLADSTGELFF
TRBV18	TRBJ2-7	CASSPGGYEQYF
TRBV5-6	TRBJ1-2	CASSSILDRGETNYGYTF
TRBV29-1	TRBJ1-1	CSVSEQYEAFF
TRBV6-5	TRBJ2-2	CASSYTSGITGELFF
TRBV6-6	TRBJ2-1	CASTKGTSGNNEQFF
TRBV28	TRBJ1-1	CASSGELNTEAFF
TRBV29-1	TRBJ2-1	CSVINRGLGEQFF
TRBV7-8	TRBJ2-5	CASSLERTRETQYF
TRBV5-6	TRBJ2-1	CASSLGLAGGPGGYNEQFF
TRBV30	TRBJ1-1	CAWHRDINTEAFF
TRBV2	TRBJ2-5	CASATGGETQYF
TRBV5-1	TRBJ2-1	CASSPPAGVAYNEQFF
TRBV25-1	TRBJ2-2	CASSEFGSTGELFF
TRBV29-1	TRBJ2-7	CSVVPQTAYEQYF
TRBV18	TRBJ2-1	CASSSQLAGNEQFF
TRBV7-9	TRBJ1-6	CASSSGTDNSPLHF
TRBV27	TRBJ1-1	CASGRGDGTEAFF
TRBV28	TRBJ2-6	CASSLQGAGANVLTF
TRBV18	TRBJ2-3	CASSPQGAGTDTQYF
TRBV2	TRBJ2-5	CASRGTSGREETQYF
TRBV7-9	TRBJ1-5	CASSLAIGQPQHF
TRBV28	TRBJ1-5	CASRARDRGRQPQHF
TRBV5-6	TRBJ1-2	CASSLTLVPYGYTF
TRBV14	TRBJ1-1	CASSQFRGTEAFF
TRBV15	TRBJ2-1	CATSPTSWSSYNEQFF
TRBV20-1	TRBJ1-1	CSASRDRLHSW
TRBV18	TRBJ2-1	CASSPDRAEYNEQFF
TRBV25-1	TRBJ1-1	CASSEFYTEAFF
TRBV29-1	TRBJ2-3	CSVGGGWVDTQYF
TRBV29-1	TRBJ1-5	CSVVGYLDQPQHF
TRBV2	TRBJ2-1	CASSERTGYNEQFF
TRBV7-9	TRBJ2-7	CASSLGQGNYEQYF
TRBV9	TRBJ1-2	CASSATLYGYTF
TRBV7-9	TRBJ2-3	CASSLAGTGTDTQYF
TRBV5-4	TRBJ1-1	CASALDPGQYNEAFF
TRBV11-3	TRBJ1-3	CASSSGSRGAGNTIYF
TRBV7-8	TRBJ2-2	CASSLGGLAVITGELFF